This T cell receptor (beta chain) was captured by sequencing in a study of control samples from healthy donors and cancer patients. Produced via immunoSEQ multiplex PCR; TCRdb's table is partial and in-frame only. The table shows about 61,000 clones, with 90% occurring only once. Trimming removed 4 bases from V and 2 bases from J, with 12 bases in between. The V gene's germline CDR1 is SGHNT and CDR2 YYREEE (reference sequence). The CDR3 has 14 residues. The clonotype comes from a man aged 55 to 70 with colorectal cancer. The rearrangement uses TRBV5-4 and TRBJ2-5, with D possibly being TRBD1 or TRBD2 (5 bases each). Sequencing was carried out using PBMCs. CDR3 amino acids: CASSEIGAQETQYF. Here the CDR3 DNA reads TGTGCCAGCAGCGAGATCGGGGCTCAAGAGACCCAGTACTTC.